Below, 13 T cell receptor beta chains from the same sample are listed, as sequenced in a study of shared clonotypes between healthy human individuals. Sequencing used immunoSEQ multiplex PCR; TCRdb keeps in-frame clones, though not all of them. The sample shows roughly 1,000,000 clones, more than 75% of them seen only once. The sample consisted of memory CD4+ T cells from PBMCs. Stated subset: CD45RA-negative fraction. These TCRs come from a man aged 18 to 35 in good health. Some clones in this sample may be carry-over from other donors' samples.

A word on this clone: Being one base from a much bigger clone, this may be a read error. V is TRBV4-3 and J is TRBJ2-5, with no clear D. Per germline, CDR1 LGHNA and CDR2 YSLEER. Trimming stripped 0 bases from V and 1 base from J, with 3 bases between. This CDR3 is 13 amino acids long. CDR3 coding DNA: TGCGCCAGCAGCCAAGATTCCCAAGAGACCCAGTACTTC. This sequence encodes CASSQDSQETQYF.

This clone was picked up a small number of times. This chain's CDR3 is CATDKGQTSNQPQHF. CDR3 in DNA: TGTGCCACCGACAAAGGACAGACCTCCAATCAGCCCCAGCATTTT. The V call is TRBV2, the J call TRBJ1-5; TRBD1 is a possible D gene (6 bases). CDR3 length equals 15 residues. Germline values: CDR1 SNHLY, CDR2 FYNNEI. Deletions cut 10 bases from V and 3 bases from J, with 19 bases between.

V usage is TRBV15 and J usage is TRBJ2-5, with 8 bases matching TRBD2. The CDR3 extends over 16 amino acids. CDR1 and CDR2 (germline): LNHNV, YYDKDF (reference sequence). V dropped 0 bases and J dropped 4; count of bases not matched to a gene: 7. CDR3: CATSRDKLAGVETQYF. Here the CDR3 DNA reads TGTGCCACCAGCAGAGATAAGCTAGCGGGCGTAGAGACCCAGTACTTC. Using reference TRBV15 and TRBJ2-5 for the parts outside the CDR3, the full variable domain is DAMVIQNPRYQVTQFGKPVTLSCSQTLNHNVMYWYQQKSSQAPKLLFHYYDKDFNNEADTPDNFQSRRPNTSFCFLDIRSPGLGDTAMYLCATSRDKLAGVETQYFGPGTRLLVL.

The chain carries TRBV10-3 and TRBJ2-5, with TRBD1 identical over 7 bases. The CDR3 runs to 14 residues. V lost 6 bases, J lost 2 bases, and 6 bases stayed unmatched. Germline V lookup: CDR1 ENHRY, CDR2 SYGVKD. CDR3: CAIRPSGQQETQYF. CDR3 nucleotides: TGTGCCATCAGGCCGTCGGGACAGCAAGAGACCCAGTACTTC.

This clone has a handful of counts. V usage is TRBV7-9 and J usage is TRBJ2-1; TRBD1 matches 8 bases. The CDR3 runs 12 residues. Germline CDR1 SEHNR, CDR2 FQNEAQ (reference sequence). The ends lost 4 bases at V and 8 bases at J; junction bases unmatched: 1. CDR3 amino acids: CASSSGGDEQFF. The CDR3 nucleotides read TGTGCCAGCAGCTCAGGGGGCGATGAGCAGTTCTTC.

This chain joins TRBV2 and TRBJ2-1, with 7 bases that match TRBD1. CDR1 and CDR2 from the germline V gene are SNHLY and FYNNEI. After removal of 6 bases from V and 6 bases from J, the junction contained 14 bases not matched to a gene. The CDR3 runs to 16 residues. In nucleotides, the CDR3 is TGTGCCAGCAGCAGACAGGGAGTAGGTGTGCGCAATGAGCAGTTCTTC. Protein: CASSRQGVGVRNEQFF.

This clone occurred once. Other nucleotide sequences in the sample specify the same CDR3. V gene TRBV5-1 combines with J gene TRBJ2-1; D uncertain. CDR3 size: 15 residues. CDR1 is SGHRS and CDR2 is YFSETQ in the germline V gene. V was pared by 3 bases and J by 0 bases, with 10 bases between. The CDR3 region has the DNA TGCGCCAGCAGCTGGACGGATAGCTCCTACAATGAGCAGTTCTTC. Its protein is CASSWTDSSYNEQFF.

The sample holds a few counts of this clone. The chain uses TRBV10-3 and TRBJ2-3; D could derive from TRBD1 or TRBD2 (5 bases each). The CDR3 has 15 amino acids. Germline CDR1 reads ENHRY; CDR2 reads SYGVKD. Trimming left V 2 bases short and J 8 bases short, with 17 bases between. The DNA of the CDR3 is TGTGCCATCAGTGAGGAGGGGTCGGGATGGGGTACGCAGTATTTT. Protein product: CAISEEGSGWGTQYF.

CDR3 region: CASSSGGGPYGYTF. The CDR3 nucleotides read TGTGCCAGCAGCTCCGGAGGGGGCCCCTATGGCTACACCTTC. The chain is built from TRBV7-2 and TRBJ1-2, with 7 nucleotides matching TRBD1. Germline assignment: CDR1 SGHTA and CDR2 FQGNSA. There are 14 residues in the CDR3. V lost 4 bases, J lost 4 bases, and 6 bases stayed unmatched.

This clone was observed a single time. The chain has TRBV29-1 and TRBJ1-2; 10 bases agree with TRBD1. The germline V gene encodes CDR1 SQVTM and CDR2 ANQGSEA. This CDR3 has 15 residues. The V and J ends lost 6 bases and 1 base, in that order; junction bases with no gene match: 8. DNA for the CDR3: TGCAGCGTCCCCTCGGGACAGGGGCGTAACTATGGCTACACCTTC. This sequence encodes CSVPSGQGRNYGYTF. Complete variable domain (other parts from reference TRBV29-1 and TRBJ1-2): SAVISQKPSRDICQRGTSLTIQCQVDSQVTMMFWYRQQPGQSLTLIATANQGSEATYESGFVIDKFPISRPNLTFSTLTVSNMSPEDSSIYLCSVPSGQGRNYGYTFGSGTRLTVV.

The rearrangement links TRBV10-1 to TRBJ2-1; maybe TRBD2 (6 bases). The CDR3 is 13 residues long. V lost 8 bases, J lost 8 bases, and 16 bases lay in between. The germline V gene has CDR1 WNHNN and CDR2 SYGVQD (reference sequence). CDR3: CASGGPNWDEQFF. The DNA of the CDR3 is TGCGCCAGCGGAGGGCCCAACTGGGATGAGCAGTTCTTC.

The chain's CDR3 is CASSFSGAYEQYF. CDR3 sequence (DNA): TGTGCCAGCAGCTTCTCAGGTGCCTACGAGCAGTACTTC. The chain joins TRBV11-2 to TRBJ2-7; no clear D. Germline loops: CDR1 SGHAT, CDR2 FQNNGV. Trimming removed 3 bases at V and 2 bases at J, with 8 bases between. The CDR3 contains 13 residues.

V gene TRBV5-1 combines with J gene TRBJ1-1; D possibly corresponds to TRBD1 (5 bases). The CDR3 covers 13 residues. The V and J ends lost 4 bases and 11 bases respectively, with 18 bases between them. The germline V gene has CDR1 SGHRS and CDR2 YFSETQ. The CDR3 sequence: CASSGGTYLEAFF. In DNA form, the CDR3 reads TGCGCCAGCAGCGGCGGGACGTACCTCGAGGCTTTCTTT.